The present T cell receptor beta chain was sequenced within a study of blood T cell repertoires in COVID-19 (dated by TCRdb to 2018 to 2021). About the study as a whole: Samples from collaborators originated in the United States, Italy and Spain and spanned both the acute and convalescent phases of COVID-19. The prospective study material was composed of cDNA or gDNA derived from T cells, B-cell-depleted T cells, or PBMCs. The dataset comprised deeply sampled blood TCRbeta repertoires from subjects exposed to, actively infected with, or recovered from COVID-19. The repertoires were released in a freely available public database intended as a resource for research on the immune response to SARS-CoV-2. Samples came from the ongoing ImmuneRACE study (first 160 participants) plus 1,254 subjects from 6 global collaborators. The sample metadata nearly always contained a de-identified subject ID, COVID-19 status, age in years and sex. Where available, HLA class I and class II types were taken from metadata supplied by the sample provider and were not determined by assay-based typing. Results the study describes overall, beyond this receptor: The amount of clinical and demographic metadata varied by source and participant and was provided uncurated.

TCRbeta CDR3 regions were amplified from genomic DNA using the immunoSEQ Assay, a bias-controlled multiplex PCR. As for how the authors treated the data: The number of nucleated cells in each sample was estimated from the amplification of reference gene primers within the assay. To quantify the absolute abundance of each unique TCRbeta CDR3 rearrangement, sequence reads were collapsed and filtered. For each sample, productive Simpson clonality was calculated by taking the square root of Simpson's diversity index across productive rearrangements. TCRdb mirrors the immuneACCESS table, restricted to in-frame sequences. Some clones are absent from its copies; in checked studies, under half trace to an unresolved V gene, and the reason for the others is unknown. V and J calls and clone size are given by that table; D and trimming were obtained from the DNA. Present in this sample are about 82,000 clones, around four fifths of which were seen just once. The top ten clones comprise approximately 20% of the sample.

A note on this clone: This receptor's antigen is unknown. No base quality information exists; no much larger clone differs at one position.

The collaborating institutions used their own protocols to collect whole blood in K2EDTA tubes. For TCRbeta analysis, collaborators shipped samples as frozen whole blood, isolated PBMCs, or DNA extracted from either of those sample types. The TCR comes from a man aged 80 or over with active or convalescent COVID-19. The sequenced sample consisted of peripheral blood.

The CDR3 protein sequence reads: CASSLPGQGRFSTEAFF. In nucleotides, the sequence is TGTGCCAGCTCACTCCCGGGACAGGGTCGGTTTAGCACTGAAGCTTTCTTT. Here the chain combines TRBV18 and TRBJ1-1, and 9 bases in between align with TRBD1. Based on the germline V gene, the CDR1 and CDR2 sequences are KGHSH and LQKENI. V ends up 4 bases short and J 4 bases short, with an unmatched junction base count of 13. Inclusive of the bounding cysteine and phenylalanine, the CDR3 is 17 residues long. Solely the CDR3 DNA is kept, with 51 bases framed from the first base.